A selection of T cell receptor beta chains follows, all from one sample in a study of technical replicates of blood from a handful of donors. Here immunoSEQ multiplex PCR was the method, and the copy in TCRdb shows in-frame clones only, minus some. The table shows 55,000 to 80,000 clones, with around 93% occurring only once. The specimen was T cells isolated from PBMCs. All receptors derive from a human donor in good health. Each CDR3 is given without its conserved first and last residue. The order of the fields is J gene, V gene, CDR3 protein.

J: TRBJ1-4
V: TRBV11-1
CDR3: ASSHTMHAEKLF

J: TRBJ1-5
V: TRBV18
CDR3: ASSPSRLEQPQH

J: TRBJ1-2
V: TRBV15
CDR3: ATSAERTAGYGYT

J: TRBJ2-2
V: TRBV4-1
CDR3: ASSQDLAGGNGELF

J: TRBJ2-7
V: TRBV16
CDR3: ASSPPVGTSGGLPYEQY

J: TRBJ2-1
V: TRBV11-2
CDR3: ASSFPLWDREFNEQF

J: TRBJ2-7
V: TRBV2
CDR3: ASRVSALPGPQGKYEQY

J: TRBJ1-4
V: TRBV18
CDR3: ASSQGTGKGEKLF

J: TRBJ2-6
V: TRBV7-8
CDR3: ASSSGYSSGANVLT

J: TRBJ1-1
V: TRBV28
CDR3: ASSPRGVHTEAF

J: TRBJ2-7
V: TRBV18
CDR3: ASSPPDRPGYEQY

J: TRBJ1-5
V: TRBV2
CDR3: ASSGLQGRANQPQH

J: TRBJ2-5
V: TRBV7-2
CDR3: ASSLIADGSYQETQY

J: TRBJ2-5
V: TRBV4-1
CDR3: ASRGERAGGRRGEETQY

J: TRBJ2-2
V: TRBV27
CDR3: ASSNGLVNTGELF

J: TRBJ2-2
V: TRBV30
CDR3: AWTRGERELF

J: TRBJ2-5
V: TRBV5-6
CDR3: ASSLELAGTTQY

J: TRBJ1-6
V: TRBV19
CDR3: ASSIEARRNSPLH

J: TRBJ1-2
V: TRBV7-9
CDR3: ASSGLQGALKANYGYT

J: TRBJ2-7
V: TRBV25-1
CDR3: ASSVGQGPHEQY

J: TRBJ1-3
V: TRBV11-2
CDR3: ASSLPSFYNTIY

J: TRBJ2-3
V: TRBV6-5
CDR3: ASSYSGRFTTDTQY